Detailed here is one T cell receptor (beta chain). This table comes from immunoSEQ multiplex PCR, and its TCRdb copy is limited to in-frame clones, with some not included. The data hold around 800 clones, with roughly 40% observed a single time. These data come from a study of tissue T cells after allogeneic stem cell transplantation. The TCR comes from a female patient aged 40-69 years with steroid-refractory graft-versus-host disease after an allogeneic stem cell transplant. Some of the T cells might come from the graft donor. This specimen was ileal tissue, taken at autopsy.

The CDR3 DNA reads TGTGCCAGTAGTATTATTGGGACAGTAAACACTGAAGCTTTCTTT. This sequence encodes CASSIIGTVNTEAFF. This chain links TRBV19 with TRBJ1-1; 7 positions agree with TRBD1. With 3 bases clipped from V and 2 bases from J, the junction kept 6 bases outside the gene matches. The germline V gene encodes CDR1 LNHDA and CDR2 SQIVND (reference sequence). The CDR3 loop spans 15 amino acids. Full variable domain (missing parts from reference TRBV19 and TRBJ1-1): DGGITQSPKYLFRKEGQNVTLSCEQNLNHDAMYWYRQDPGQGLRLIYYSQIVNDFQKGDIAEGYSVSREKKESFPLTVTSAQKNPTAFYLCASSIIGTVNTEAFFGQGTRLTVV.